This note documents a single T cell receptor (beta chain) sequence. As yet, its antigen is unknown. Sequencing was performed with immunoSEQ multiplex PCR; in TCRdb, only in-frame clones are kept and a portion is missing. This sample has tens of thousands of clones; approximately 90% occur once, and the top ten carry 2.5% to 3.5%. This sample was included in a study of PD-1 blockade in classical Hodgkin lymphoma. Study-level findings and limits: Researchers reported that CD4+ TCR diversity, though not CD8+, rose significantly by C4D1.

Time point meaning: cycle 4 day 1 (C4D1), after five to seven weeks of nivolumab. Brentuximab vedotin exposure varied among the patients, all of whom had relapsed after autologous stem cell transplantation. The CDR3 runs 16 residues. Germline CDR1 and CDR2: LGHNA and YSLEER. The trim removed 4 bases at V and 4 bases at J, leaving 3 bases unmatched. Source: peripheral blood mononuclear cells (PBMCs), taken before the fourth cycle of nivolumab. The TCR sequence derives from a human donor with classical Hodgkin lymphoma. The genes are TRBV4-3 and TRBJ2-2; 13 nucleotides align to TRBD2. CDR3 in DNA: TGCGCCAGCAGCCCCTGGACTAGCGGGGGCACCGGGGAGCTGTTTTTT. Translated, it gives CASSPWTSGGTGELFF.